Each of the 3 T cell receptor beta chains below was sequenced from the same sample in a study of a mutant IDH1 vaccine in newly diagnosed glioma. These TCRs are of unknown antigen specificity. Clones were read by immunoSEQ multiplex PCR, and TCRdb kept only the in-frame ones, dropping some. The sample has over 30,000 clones; 75% to 95% are singletons. Documented time point: week 47, end of study. Vaccination comprised doses that each held 300 ug of mutant IDH1 20-mer peptide, plus topical imiquimod. The sequences come from PBMCs, collected from a glioma patient whose treatment included an IDH1 peptide vaccine. These receptors originate from a woman between 35 and 50 years old with glioma.

This sequence joins TRBV19 and TRBJ2-4, with D unresolved. The CDR3 consists of 12 residues. Germline values: CDR1 LNHDA, CDR2 SQIVND (reference sequence). V was pared by 7 bases and J by 3 bases, with 7 bases between. CDR3 in DNA: TGTGCCAGTACACCGAACAAAAACATTCAGTACTTC. Residues: CASTPNKNIQYF.

This clone was recorded only once. The genes are TRBV2 and TRBJ2-4, with D perhaps TRBD2 (6 bases). Trimming removed 3 bases from V and 0 bases from J, with 9 bases in between. Germline CDR1 and CDR2: SNHLY and FYNNEI. CDR3 size: 15 residues. The CDR3 DNA is TGTGCCAGCAGTGAGGAGGGTCTAGCCAAAAACATTCAGTACTTC. Protein sequence: CASSEEGLAKNIQYF.

The chain employs TRBV5-6 and TRBJ2-2, with TRBD2 identical over 9 bases. The CDR3 extends over 17 amino acids. The V segment lost 1 base and the J segment 5 bases; nucleotides outside the gene matches: 9. The germline V gene encodes CDR1 SGHDT and CDR2 YYEEEE. CDR3 sequence: CASSLFAGGLVTGELFF. The CDR3 DNA is TGTGCCAGCAGCTTGTTTGCGGGGGGGCTGGTTACCGGGGAGCTGTTTTTT.